These 24 T cell receptor beta chains share one sample of origin, sequenced in a study of blood T cells in healthy people across ages. Sample-barcoded 5' priming and a J-beta primer mix drove a second PCR of about 6 to 11 cycles. TCRdb reprocessed the 5' RACE reads via MiXCR and lists one record per CDR3 protein. The repertoire holds more than 1,400,000 distinct CDR3 sequences, roughly 40% seen once, with roughly 7.7% in the top ten. The sample comprised blood. The receptors shown here come from a woman aged 18-30 years in good health.

The rearrangement links TRBV6-5 to TRBJ2-7; 9 bases align to TRBD1. Germline lookup yields CDR1 MNHEY and CDR2 SVGAGI. The CDR3 extends over 14 amino acids. The trim removed 4 bases at V and 5 bases at J, leaving 6 bases unmatched. The DNA for the CDR3 is TGTGCCAGCAGTTCCGACAGGGGGAACAACGAGCAGTACTTC. This gives the protein CASSSDRGNNEQYF.

V gene TRBV11-3 combines with J gene TRBJ2-5; D possibly uses TRBD1 or TRBD2 (7 bases each). Germline V lookup: CDR1 SGHNT, CDR2 YENEEA. The CDR3 is 16 residues long. The V end lost 5 bases, the J end lost 4 bases, and 20 bases lay between the germline ends. Here the CDR3 reads CASSPEGAGVGETQYF. CDR3 sequence (DNA): TGTGCCAGCAGCCCGGAGGGGGCGGGAGTCGGAGAGACCCAGTACTTC.

The chain links TRBV27 to TRBJ2-7; TRBD1 is a possible D gene (5 bases). The CDR3 extends over 18 amino acids. Germline CDR1 reads MNHEY; CDR2 reads SMNVEV (reference sequence). V lost 6 bases, J lost 0 bases, and 24 bases lay in between. Written as DNA, the CDR3 is TGTGCCAGCAGCCGCTGCGCCCGACAGATCTACTACTCCTACGAGCAGTACTTC. This gives the protein CASSRCARQIYYSYEQYF.

The rearrangement joins TRBV7-2 to TRBJ2-1; 7 nucleotides line up with TRBD2. Trimming cost V 4 bases and J 10 bases; bases outside gene matches: 16. The CDR3 totals 16 residues. From germline, CDR1 is SGHTA and CDR2 FQGNSA. This chain's CDR3 is CASSSQSGPLGGEQFF. The CDR3 DNA reads TGTGCCAGCAGCTCCCAATCGGGCCCACTGGGGGGGGAGCAGTTCTTC.

This clonotype was detected only a few times. This chain joins TRBV4-2 and TRBJ2-5, with 7 bases lining up with TRBD1. Germline V gives CDR1 LGHNA, CDR2 YNFKEQ. The length of the CDR3 is 15 residues. The ends lost 1 base at V and 2 bases at J; junction bases unmatched: 4. CDR3 bases: TGTGCCAGCAGCCAAGGGCAGACAGGGCAAGAGACCCAGTACTTC. Its translation is CASSQGQTGQETQYF.

The V gene is TRBV11-1, the J gene TRBJ2-3; D not resolved. This CDR3 spans 12 amino acids. Trimming removed 5 bases from V and 7 bases from J, with 10 bases in between. CDR1 is SGHAT and CDR2 is FQDESV in the germline V gene (reference sequence). The CDR3 sequence: CASSPLGYTQYF. DNA for the CDR3: TGTGCCAGCAGCCCCCTAGGGTATACGCAGTATTTT.

This clonotype was counted a few times. The chain is built from TRBV14 and TRBJ2-5, with D tentatively TRBD1 (6 bases). Trimming took off 0 bases at V and 2 bases at J, with 16 bases between the two ends. CDR3 length equals 17 residues. The germline V gene encodes CDR1 SGHDN and CDR2 FVKESK. The CDR3 spells CASSQDLKGVRQETQYF. DNA of the CDR3: TGTGCCAGCAGCCAAGATCTTAAGGGGGTACGGCAAGAGACCCAGTACTTC.

This clonotype was observed a handful of times. The rearrangement uses TRBV6-6 and TRBJ2-5; tentatively, D is TRBD2 (5 bases). Germline V gene lookup returns CDR1 MNHNY and CDR2 SVGAGI (reference sequence). The V gene lost 4 bases and the J gene lost 11 bases, with 23 bases spanning the gap. The CDR3 has 15 amino acids. This CDR3 is CASSSPTQKTTLQYF. CDR3 nucleotide sequence: TGTGCCAGCAGTTCCCCAACCCAGAAGACTACGTTGCAGTACTTC.

A few counts support this clonotype. The rearrangement uses TRBV5-1 and TRBJ2-2, with D perhaps matching TRBD2 (6 bases). Germline V gene sequence: CDR1 SGHRS, CDR2 YFSETQ. The CDR3 runs 14 residues. Trimming took off 4 bases at V and 6 bases at J, with 13 bases between the two ends. The CDR3 is CASSPLGGSGELFF. The CDR3 nucleotides read TGCGCCAGCAGCCCCCTGGGGGGTTCCGGGGAGCTGTTTTTT.

In its sample, this clonotype was seen many times. This chain uses TRBV25-1 with TRBJ2-5; TRBD2 matches at 8 bases. In germline, CDR1 is MGHDK, CDR2 SYGVNS. J gave up 2 bases and V 3 bases, and 5 bases lay outside the gene matches. The CDR3 has 15 amino acids. In nucleotides, the CDR3 is TGTGCCAGCAGTGATGGCGGGGGGTTACAAGAGACCCAGTACTTC. Encoded protein: CASSDGGGLQETQYF.

V gene TRBV12-5 combines with J gene TRBJ2-2; D uncertain. Germline CDR1 and CDR2: LGHNT and FRNRAP. V was shortened by 1 base and J by 13 bases, with 19 bases between the two germline ends. The CDR3 has 15 residues. CDR3: CASGLATGGTYPLFF. DNA for the CDR3: TGTGCTAGTGGTTTGGCCACGGGCGGAACCTACCCGCTGTTTTTT.

The rearrangement links TRBV9 to TRBJ2-5, with 7 bases that match TRBD1. V dropped 4 bases and J dropped 2; count of bases not matched to a gene: 11. The CDR3 spans 16 residues. CDR1 SGDLS and CDR2 YYNGEE come from the germline V gene. Here the CDR3 DNA reads TGTGCCAGCAGCATTGGGGGACAGCCCTCTCAAGAGACCCAGTACTTC. It encodes CASSIGGQPSQETQYF.

This clonotype was counted a single time. The chain joins TRBV2 to TRBJ2-1; weak D call: TRBD2 (6 bases). CDR3 length: 15 amino acids. The germline V gene has CDR1 SNHLY and CDR2 FYNNEI. Trimming removed 2 bases at V and 3 bases at J, with 11 bases between. The CDR3 DNA reads TGTGCCAGCAGTGAACCCGGGGGAGGCTACAATGAGCAGTTCTTC. The encoded protein is CASSEPGGGYNEQFF.

This clonotype showed up just once. The V call is TRBV7-9, the J call TRBJ1-1; TRBD1 agrees at 7 bases. CDR1 is SEHNR and CDR2 is FQNEAQ in the germline V gene (reference sequence). This CDR3 contains 13 residues. V shed 7 bases and J 4 bases; nucleotides not matched to a gene: 6. The CDR3 loop is CASTPAGGTEAFF. DNA for the CDR3: TGTGCCAGCACCCCGGCAGGGGGCACTGAAGCTTTCTTT.

The gene calls are TRBV28 and TRBJ1-1, with D tentatively TRBD1 (5 bases). V lost 7 bases to trimming and J lost 7 bases, with 13 bases between them. CDR3 length: 12 residues. The V gene's germline CDR1 is MDHEN and CDR2 SYDVKM. The CDR3 loop is CASTLTQGEAFF. The CDR3, as DNA: TGTGCCAGCACCTTAACCCAGGGTGAAGCTTTCTTT.

The sample holds a few counts of this clonotype. The genes are TRBV7-9 and TRBJ2-5; no firm D call. The CDR3 totals 15 residues. Looked up from germline, CDR1 is SEHNR and CDR2 is FQNEAQ (reference sequence). Trimming took off 1 base at V and 1 base at J, with 10 bases between the two ends. The DNA for the CDR3 is TGTGCCAGCAGCTTAGGCCCGGCGCTCCAAGAGACCCAGTACTTC. Its translation: CASSLGPALQETQYF.

The chain joins TRBV15 to TRBJ2-5; TRBD2 matches at 10 bases. The germline V gene encodes CDR1 LNHNV and CDR2 YYDKDF (reference sequence). V dropped 0 bases and J dropped 0; count of bases not matched to a gene: 1. The CDR3 covers 16 residues. The DNA for the CDR3 is TGTGCCACCAGCAGAGATGGGACTAGCGACCAAGAGACCCAGTACTTC. This gives the protein CATSRDGTSDQETQYF.

This sequence joins TRBV11-2 and TRBJ2-1; D may be TRBD2 (5 bases). Deletions cut 1 base from V and 11 bases from J, with 12 bases between. CDR1 is SGHAT, CDR2 FQNNGV, per germline. The CDR3 is 13 residues long. CDR3 coding DNA: TGTGCCAGCAGCTTAGGTCGGGATAGGCAGCAGTTCTTC. Amino acids: CASSLGRDRQQFF.

This clonotype was recorded once. This chain uses TRBV20-1 with TRBJ1-4; 7 bases match TRBD1. The V gene's germline CDR1 is DFQATT and CDR2 SNEGSKA (reference sequence). Trimming took 3 bases from V and 5 from J; bases not matched to a gene: 6. CDR3 size: 14 residues. For the CDR3, the DNA is TGCAGTGCTAGGCCCAGGGGGAAGAATGAAAAACTGTTTTTT. Amino acids: CSARPRGKNEKLFF.

The genes are TRBV12-3 or TRBV12-4 and TRBJ2-3, with a weak D call TRBD2 (6 bases). Trimming left V 7 bases short and J 3 bases short, with 14 bases between. The CDR3 loop spans 14 amino acids. The CDR3 nucleotides read TGTGCCAGCAAACCGGGGGTAACAACAGATACGCAGTATTTT. Translated, it gives CASKPGVTTDTQYF.

This rearrangement joins TRBV28 to TRBJ2-1; 10 bases line up with TRBD2. V shed 3 bases, J shed 4 bases, and the junction held 6 bases outside the gene matches. The CDR3 sequence is 16 residues long. Germline CDR1 MDHEN, CDR2 SYDVKM. The CDR3 protein is CASSFNLAGAYNEQFF. CDR3 nucleotide sequence: TGTGCCAGCAGTTTTAACCTAGCGGGGGCTTACAATGAGCAGTTCTTC.

This clonotype was observed a handful of times. The chain employs TRBV10-3 and TRBJ2-3, with 8 positions matching TRBD2. CDR1 ENHRY and CDR2 SYGVKD come from the germline V gene. CDR3 length: 13 residues. The J segment lost 4 bases and the V segment lost 9 bases, leaving 6 bases of the junction unmatched. This chain's CDR3 is CAIQAGVADTQYF. CDR3 coding DNA: TGTGCCATTCAAGCGGGAGTGGCAGATACGCAGTATTTT.

The gene calls are TRBV7-2 and TRBJ2-5, with TRBD2 matching over 11 bases. The J call may be faulty, since TRBJ2-7 better matches the DNA end. The CDR3 is 17 amino acids. The germline V gene has CDR1 SGHTA and CDR2 FQGNSA. The CDR3 coding sequence is TGTGCCAGCAGCTTAGCGCTTTCTAGCGGGAGGCTCGACGAGCAGTACTTC. This sequence encodes CASSLALSSGRLDEQYF.

This clonotype has a handful of counts. The rearrangement uses TRBV20-1 and TRBJ2-7, with D possibly being TRBD1 or TRBD2 (5 bases each). The DNA end is more similar to TRBJ2-5, so the J call may be wrong. The CDR3 extends over 11 amino acids. The V gene's germline CDR1 is DFQATT and CDR2 SNEGSKA (reference sequence). The CDR3 DNA reads TGCAGTGTAGTGGGGGTGGAGACCCAGTACTTC. It codes for CSVVGVETQYF.